The present entry profiles one TCR beta chain with its context. No antigen is known for it. The CDR3 totals 15 residues. Germline V CDR1 and CDR2: SGDLS, YYNGEE. V gave up 0 bases and J gave up 5 bases; unmatched junction bases: 7. Primers for the PCR totalled 60 Vbeta and 13 Jbeta. Generated by immunoSEQ multiplex PCR, the TCRdb table keeps only in-frame clones and is missing some. The repertoire holds around 100,000 clones, around 81% seen once, with roughly 4% in the top ten. This specimen comes from a study of cytomegalovirus exposure and HLA in healthy donors. Notes on the study in general: Using a false discovery rate of 0.05, a later analysis showed that 16,000 or so TCR beta sequences were associated with HLA alleles. In an earlier analysis, in 587 donors, most V segments appeared productive either ~87% or ~30% of the time.

The sequencing sample was made of PBMCs. V is TRBV9 and J is TRBJ2-5; TRBD1 aligns across 7 bases. This TCR was sampled from a woman in her 70s in good health and CMV-seropositive. DNA for the CDR3: TGTGCCAGCAGCGTAGAGGGCAGGGGGTGGGAGACCCAGTACTTC. Encoded protein: CASSVEGRGWETQYF.